This T cell receptor (beta chain) came from a study of response to subunit inactivated influenza vaccine. Study outcomes and limitations: Few additional T cells are recruited per seasonal influenza vaccination, authors suggested.

This clonotype showed up just a few times. Its antigen is undetermined. Trimming shortened V by 0 bases and J by 11 bases, and 13 bases separated the two germline ends. CDR3 length: 13 residues. CDR1 and CDR2 (germline): LNHNV, YYDKDF (reference sequence). TCRdb fed the RT-PCR reads into MiXCR, producing one record per CDR3 protein. The table has 490,000 or so distinct CDR3 sequences, 7.6% seen once; the top ten hold over 10%. The TCR originated in a man aged 45-69 years who received an inactivated influenza vaccine. The gene calls are TRBV15 and TRBJ1-1; D remains ambiguous. The sequenced sample was PBMCs from blood, obtained 23 to 25 months after vaccination. The CDR3 spells CATSRDLQVGAFF. The CDR3, as DNA: TGTGCCACCAGCAGAGATCTGCAGGTTGGGGCTTTCTTT. The variable domain in full, with the rest retrieved from reference TRBV15 and TRBJ1-1, is DAMVIQNPRYQVTQFGKPVTLSCSQTLNHNVMYWYQQKSSQAPKLLFHYYDKDFNNEADTPDNFQSRRPNTSFCFLDIRSPGLGDTAMYLCATSRDLQVGAFFGQGTRLTVV.